This T cell receptor (beta chain) was identified during a study of human versus mouse CDR3 diversity and MHC coevolution. Overall study: Reported immunoSEQ sensitivity was one in 200,000 T cells, with reduced amplification bias.

As to this clone: Its specificity is unknown.

Cells were CD45RO-negative CD62L-positive naive CD4 T cells sorted from PBMCs. V lost 0 bases to trimming and J lost 2 bases; unmatched junction nucleotides: 3. The CDR3 is made up of 16 amino acids. CDR1 is SGDLS, CDR2 YYNGEE, per germline. Sequencing was performed with immunoSEQ multiplex PCR; in TCRdb, only in-frame clones are kept and a portion is missing. In the table there are around 59,000 clones, just under 95% of which are singletons. Overall study findings and caveats: Compared with mice, human CDR3s carried more deletions and insertions on average. Human T cells underwent selection on over five different MHC II alleles.

What was sequenced was naive CD4+ T cells from blood. Described subset: CD45RO-negative CD62L-positive naive CD4 T cells. This receptor was obtained from a person between 55 and 69 years old in good health. This rearrangement joins TRBV9 to TRBJ2-3; 10 bases line up with TRBD1. The CDR3 DNA reads as TGTGCCAGCAGCGTAGGGGGACAGGGGAACACAGATACGCAGTATTTT. Translation: CASSVGGQGNTDTQYF.